This T cell receptor (beta chain) comes out of a study of blood T cells in healthy people across ages. Notes on the study in general: The donors' CMV status was not determined, possibly confounding changes in expanded clonotypes.

Each of the donors had roughly 9.3 milliliters of peripheral blood drawn into EDTA-treated Vacutainer tubes. There were at least 5.5 micrograms of total RNA extracted from every sample. CDR1 is DFQATT and CDR2 is SNEGSKA in the germline V gene (reference sequence). The CDR3 length is 13 residues. Alongside a J-beta primer mix, a sample-barcoded 5' primer served in a second PCR lasting roughly 7 to 12 cycles. TCRdb itself ran the 5' RACE reads through MiXCR, one entry per CDR3 protein. The sample lists hundreds of thousands of distinct CDR3 sequences, roughly 41% occurring once. Notes on this clonotype: Its matching antigen is unknown.

This TCR was recovered from a woman aged 60-75 years in good health. J is TRBJ2-5 and V is TRBV20-1; TRBD1 matches at 8 bases. The DNA end favors TRBJ2-7, so the J call may be wrong. What was sequenced was blood. The CDR3 DNA reads as TGCAGTGCTATAACAGGGGGAAACTCCGAGCAGTACTTC. This encodes CSAITGGNSEQYF.